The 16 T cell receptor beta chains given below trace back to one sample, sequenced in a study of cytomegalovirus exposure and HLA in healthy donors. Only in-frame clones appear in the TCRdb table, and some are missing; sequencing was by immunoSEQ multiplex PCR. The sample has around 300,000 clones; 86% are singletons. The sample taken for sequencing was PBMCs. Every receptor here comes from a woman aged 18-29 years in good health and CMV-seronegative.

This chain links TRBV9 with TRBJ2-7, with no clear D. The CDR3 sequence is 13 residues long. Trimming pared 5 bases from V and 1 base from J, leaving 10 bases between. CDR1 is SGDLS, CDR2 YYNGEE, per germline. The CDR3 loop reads CASSRQVSYEQYF. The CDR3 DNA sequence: TGTGCCAGCAGTCGGCAGGTTTCCTACGAGCAGTACTTC.

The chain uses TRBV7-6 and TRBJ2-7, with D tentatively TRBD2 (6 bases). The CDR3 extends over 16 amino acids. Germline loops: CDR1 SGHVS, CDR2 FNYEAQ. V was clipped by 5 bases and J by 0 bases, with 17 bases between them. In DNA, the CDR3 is TGTGCCAGCAGCCCAGGAGGGGCAGGTCTCTCCTACGAGCAGTACTTC. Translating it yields CASSPGGAGLSYEQYF. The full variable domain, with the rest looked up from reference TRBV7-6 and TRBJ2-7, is GAGVSQSPRYKVTKRGQDVALRCDPISGHVSLYWYRQALGQGPEFLTYFNYEAQQDKSGLPNDRFSAERPEGSISTLTIQRTEQRDSAMYRCASSPGGAGLSYEQYFGPGTRLTVT.

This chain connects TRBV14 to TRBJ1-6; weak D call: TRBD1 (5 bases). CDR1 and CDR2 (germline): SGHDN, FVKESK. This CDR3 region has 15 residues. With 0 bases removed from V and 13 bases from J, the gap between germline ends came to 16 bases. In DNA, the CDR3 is TGTGCCAGCAGCCAAGAGGGGGGTTTGGTTCGCCCCCTCCACTTT. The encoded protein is CASSQEGGLVRPLHF.

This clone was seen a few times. CDR3 sequence: CASSFSTGELFF. CDR3 nucleotide sequence: TGCGCCAGCAGCTTCTCGACCGGGGAGCTGTTTTTT. This chain links TRBV5-1 with TRBJ2-2; D gene uncertain. With 2 bases removed from V and 5 bases from J, the gap between germline ends came to 4 bases. The germline V gene has CDR1 SGHRS and CDR2 YFSETQ. This CDR3 region has 12 residues. The whole variable domain, remainder taken from reference TRBV5-1 and TRBJ2-2, is KAGVTQTPRYLIKTRGQQVTLSCSPISGHRSVSWYQQTPGQGLQFLFEYFSETQRNKGNFPGRFSGRQFSNSRSEMNVSTLELGDSALYLCASSFSTGELFFGEGSRLTVL.

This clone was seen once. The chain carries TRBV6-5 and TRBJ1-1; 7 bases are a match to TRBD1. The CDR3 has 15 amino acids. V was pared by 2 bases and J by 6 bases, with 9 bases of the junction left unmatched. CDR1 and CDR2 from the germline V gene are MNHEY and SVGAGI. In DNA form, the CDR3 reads TGTGCCAGCAGTTACAAAGGCCAGGGGGGTTCTGAAGCTTTCTTT. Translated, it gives CASSYKGQGGSEAFF.

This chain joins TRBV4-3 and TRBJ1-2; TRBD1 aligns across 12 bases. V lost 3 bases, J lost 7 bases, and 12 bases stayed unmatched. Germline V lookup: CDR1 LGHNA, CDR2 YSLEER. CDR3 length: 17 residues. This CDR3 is CASSQRARGQGAGGYTF. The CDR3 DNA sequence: TGCGCCAGCAGCCAGAGGGCTAGGGGACAGGGGGCAGGTGGCTACACCTTC.

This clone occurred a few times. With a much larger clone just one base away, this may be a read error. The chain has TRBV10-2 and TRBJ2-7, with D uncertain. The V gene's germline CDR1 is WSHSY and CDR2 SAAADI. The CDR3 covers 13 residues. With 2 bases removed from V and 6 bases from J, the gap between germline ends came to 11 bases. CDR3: CASSEAPTGEQYF. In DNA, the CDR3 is TGCGCCAGCAGTGAGGCCCCGACTGGCGAGCAGTACTTC.

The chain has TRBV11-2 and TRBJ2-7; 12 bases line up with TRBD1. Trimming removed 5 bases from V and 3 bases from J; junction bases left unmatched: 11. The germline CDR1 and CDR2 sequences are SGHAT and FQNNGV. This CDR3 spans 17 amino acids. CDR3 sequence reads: CASSRVSGTGGSYEQYF. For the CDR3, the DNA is TGTGCCAGCAGCCGGGTTTCGGGGACAGGGGGCAGCTACGAGCAGTACTTC.

CDR3 amino acids: CASSPGQHNSPLHF. The CDR3 coding sequence is TGTGCCAGCTCGCCGGGACAGCATAATTCACCCCTCCACTTT. This sequence joins TRBV18 and TRBJ1-6, with TRBD1 matching 7 bases. V lost 6 bases to trimming and J lost 5 bases; unmatched junction nucleotides: 4. Germline lookup yields CDR1 KGHSH and CDR2 LQKENI. This CDR3 region has 14 residues. The full variable domain, its missing parts supplied by reference TRBV18 and TRBJ1-6, is NAGVMQNPRHLVRRRGQEARLRCSPMKGHSHVYWYRQLPEEGLKFMVYLQKENIIDESGMPKERFSAEFPKEGPSILRIQQVVRGDSAAYFCASSPGQHNSPLHFGNGTRLTVT.

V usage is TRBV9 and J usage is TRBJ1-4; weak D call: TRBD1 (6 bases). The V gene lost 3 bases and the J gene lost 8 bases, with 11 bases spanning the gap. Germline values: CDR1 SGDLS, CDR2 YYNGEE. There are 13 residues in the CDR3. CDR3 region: CASSAGVREKLFF. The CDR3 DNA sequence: TGTGCCAGCAGCGCAGGGGTTCGGGAAAAACTGTTTTTT.

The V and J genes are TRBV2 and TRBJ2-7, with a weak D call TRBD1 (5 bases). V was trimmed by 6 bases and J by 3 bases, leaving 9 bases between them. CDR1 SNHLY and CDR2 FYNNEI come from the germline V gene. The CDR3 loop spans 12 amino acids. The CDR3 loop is CASRDDSYEQYF. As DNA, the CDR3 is TGTGCCAGCAGGGACGACAGCTACGAGCAGTACTTC.

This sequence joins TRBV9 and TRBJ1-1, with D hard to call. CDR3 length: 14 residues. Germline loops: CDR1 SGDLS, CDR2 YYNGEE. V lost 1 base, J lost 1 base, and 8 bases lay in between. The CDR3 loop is CASSVSDWNTEAFF. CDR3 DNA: TGTGCCAGCAGCGTATCTGACTGGAACACTGAAGCTTTCTTT.

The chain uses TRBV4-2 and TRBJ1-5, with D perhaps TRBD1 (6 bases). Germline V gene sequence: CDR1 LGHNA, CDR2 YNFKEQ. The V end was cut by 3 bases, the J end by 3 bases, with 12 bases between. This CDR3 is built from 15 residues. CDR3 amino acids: CASSHGDTPNQPQHF. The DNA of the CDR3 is TGTGCCAGCAGCCACGGGGACACTCCCAATCAGCCCCAGCATTTT.

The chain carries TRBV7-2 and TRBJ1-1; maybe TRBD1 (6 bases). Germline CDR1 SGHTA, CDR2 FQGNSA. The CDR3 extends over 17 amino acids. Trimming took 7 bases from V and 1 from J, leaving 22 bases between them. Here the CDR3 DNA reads TGTGCCAGCATCCAAGGGGGTTTCGGATTGAGGAACACTGAAGCTTTCTTT. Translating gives CASIQGGFGLRNTEAFF.

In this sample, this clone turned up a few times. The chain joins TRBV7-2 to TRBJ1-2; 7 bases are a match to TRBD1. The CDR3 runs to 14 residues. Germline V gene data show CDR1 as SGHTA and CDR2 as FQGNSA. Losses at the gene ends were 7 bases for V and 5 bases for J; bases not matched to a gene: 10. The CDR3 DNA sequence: TGTGCCAGCACCACACCGGGACAGTCATATGGCTACACCTTC. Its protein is CASTTPGQSYGYTF.

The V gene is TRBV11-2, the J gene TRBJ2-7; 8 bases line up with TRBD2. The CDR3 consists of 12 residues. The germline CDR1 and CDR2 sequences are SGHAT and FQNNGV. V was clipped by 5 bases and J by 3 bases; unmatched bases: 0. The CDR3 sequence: CASSAGGYEQYF. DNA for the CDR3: TGTGCCAGCAGCGCGGGGGGCTACGAGCAGTACTTC.